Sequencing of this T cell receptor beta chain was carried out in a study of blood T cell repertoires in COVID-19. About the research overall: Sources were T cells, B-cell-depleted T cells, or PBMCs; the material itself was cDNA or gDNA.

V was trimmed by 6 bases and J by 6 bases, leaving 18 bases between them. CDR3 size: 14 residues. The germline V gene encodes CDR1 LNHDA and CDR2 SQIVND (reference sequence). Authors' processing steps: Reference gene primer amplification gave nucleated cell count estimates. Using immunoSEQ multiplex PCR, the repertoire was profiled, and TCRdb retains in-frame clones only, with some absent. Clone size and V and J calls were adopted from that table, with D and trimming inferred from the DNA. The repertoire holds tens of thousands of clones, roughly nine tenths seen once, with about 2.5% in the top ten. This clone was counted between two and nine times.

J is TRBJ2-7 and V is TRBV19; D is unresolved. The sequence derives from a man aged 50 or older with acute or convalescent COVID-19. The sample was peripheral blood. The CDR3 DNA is TGTGCCAGTAGCTCGGTTGCGCACCGGTCCGAGCAGTACTTC. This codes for CASSSVAHRSEQYF.